A single sample gave rise to the 16 T cell receptor beta chains below, sequenced in a study of cytomegalovirus exposure and HLA in healthy donors. The PCR was carried out with 60 Vbeta primers and 13 Jbeta primers. Produced via immunoSEQ multiplex PCR; TCRdb's table is partial and in-frame only. The listing records 50,000 to 60,000 clones. Sequenced input: PBMCs. All receptors derive from a male donor in good health and CMV-seronegative.

This rearrangement joins TRBV5-1 to TRBJ1-1; TRBD1 aligns across 9 bases. Germline CDR1 SGHRS, CDR2 YFSETQ. The CDR3 extends over 14 amino acids. V was pared by 4 bases and J by 8 bases, with 9 bases of the junction left unmatched. Here the CDR3 reads CASSTGTGRAEAFF. Written as DNA, the CDR3 is TGCGCCAGCAGCACCGGGACAGGGAGAGCCGAAGCTTTCTTT.

The chain combines TRBV7-2 with TRBJ2-4, with D perhaps matching TRBD2 (5 bases). This CDR3 has 14 amino acids. V was cut by 5 bases and J by 0 bases, with 8 bases left in between. Germline CDR1 reads SGHTA; CDR2 reads FQGNSA. The CDR3 DNA reads TGTGCCAGCAGCCCCGGACTAGCCAAAAACATTCAGTACTTC. Amino acids: CASSPGLAKNIQYF.

The chain employs TRBV30 and TRBJ2-3; 10 bases agree with TRBD2. Germline assignment: CDR1 GTSNPN and CDR2 SVGIG (reference sequence). The CDR3 totals 16 residues. The trim removed 0 bases at V and 8 bases at J, leaving 11 bases unmatched. This CDR3 reads CAWSVRSAGGPSTQYF. The CDR3 bases are TGTGCCTGGAGTGTACGATCAGCGGGAGGGCCGAGTACGCAGTATTTT.

The V and J genes are TRBV6-1 and TRBJ1-4; D is possibly TRBD1 (5 bases). The germline gives CDR1 MNHNS, CDR2 SASEGT. The V gene lost 1 base and the J gene lost 6 bases, with 9 bases spanning the gap. This CDR3 has 14 residues. The CDR3 protein is CASSEGQGHEKLFF. The CDR3 nucleotides read TGTGCCAGCAGTGAAGGGCAGGGTCATGAAAAACTGTTTTTT.

V is TRBV7-6 and J is TRBJ2-5; 7 nucleotides line up with TRBD2. Germline assignment: CDR1 SGHVS and CDR2 FNYEAQ. The CDR3 contains 15 residues. J gave up 1 base and V 6 bases, and 8 bases lay outside the gene matches. The DNA for the CDR3 is TGTGCCAGCAGTTTCCTTAGCGGGCCCCAAGAGACCCAGTACTTC. Translated: CASSFLSGPQETQYF.

The chain links TRBV6-6 to TRBJ2-3, with D hard to call. Trimming removed 6 bases at V and 4 bases at J, with 5 bases between. Germline V gene lookup returns CDR1 MNHNY and CDR2 SVGAGI (reference sequence). This CDR3 region has 11 residues. As DNA, the CDR3 is TGTGCCAGCAGCAACTCAGATACGCAGTATTTT. Its translation is CASSNSDTQYF.

The rearrangement uses TRBV30 and TRBJ2-5, with TRBD1 matching 7 bases. The J call could be wrong; TRBJ2-7 is a better fit for the DNA end. The germline V gene has CDR1 GTSNPN and CDR2 SVGIG (reference sequence). This CDR3 has 13 amino acids. The CDR3 DNA reads as TGTGCCTGGAGTGTCGGGACAGACTACGAGCAGTACTTC. Its protein is CAWSVGTDYEQYF.

The chain links TRBV7-2 to TRBJ1-1; D possibly corresponds to TRBD1 (5 bases). The V gene's germline CDR1 is SGHTA and CDR2 FQGNSA. V was clipped by 5 bases and J by 0 bases, with 16 bases between them. CDR3 length: 16 amino acids. CDR3 DNA sequence: TGTGCCAGCAGCCCCAGGGAGGGTCGGGTGAACACTGAAGCTTTCTTT. It is translated as CASSPREGRVNTEAFF.

The V gene is TRBV5-5, the J gene TRBJ2-5, with D perhaps matching TRBD1 (6 bases). The J call is doubtful: the DNA matches TRBJ2-7 better. The CDR3 totals 15 residues. Germline V CDR1 and CDR2: SGHKS, YYEKEE (reference sequence). This CDR3 is CASSSPGQRGYEQYF. CDR3 in DNA: TGTGCCAGCAGCTCCCCGGGACAAAGAGGCTACGAGCAGTACTTC.

V and J are TRBV19 and TRBJ2-1; 8 bases align to TRBD2. This CDR3 spans 14 amino acids. The V and J ends lost 3 bases and 7 bases, in that order; junction bases with no gene match: 5. Germline values: CDR1 LNHDA, CDR2 SQIVND (reference sequence). The DNA for the CDR3 is TGTGCCAGTAGTATTTCGGGAGGGCCGAATGAGCAGTTCTTC. Translating it yields CASSISGGPNEQFF.

In nucleotides, the CDR3 is TGTGCCAGCAGCTTGAACAACAGCGATACGCAGTATTTT. This gives the protein CASSLNNSDTQYF. V is TRBV5-4 and J is TRBJ2-3; the D is unclear. Per germline, CDR1 SGHNT and CDR2 YYREEE (reference sequence). This CDR3 is 13 amino acids long. Between the trimmed V and J ends, which lost 1 base and 6 bases, there was a span of 9 bases.

The chain recombines TRBV4-3 with TRBJ2-5; 7 bases align to TRBD2. The DNA end is a closer match to TRBJ2-7, so the J assignment may be wrong. The CDR3 totals 14 residues. Per germline, CDR1 LGHNA and CDR2 YSLEER. The CDR3 nucleotides are TGCGCCAGCAGCCAAGACTGGGGGGGTTACGAGCAGTACTTC. Amino acid sequence: CASSQDWGGYEQYF.

This chain connects TRBV27 to TRBJ2-2; 10 positions agree with TRBD2. The CDR3 runs to 15 residues. Trimming at V came to 8 bases and at J to 2 bases, leaving 5 bases not matched to a gene. The germline CDR1 and CDR2 sequences are MNHEY and SMNVEV (reference sequence). CDR3 sequence: CASLRLAGNTGELFF. CDR3 sequence (DNA): TGTGCCAGCCTTAGACTAGCGGGTAACACCGGGGAGCTGTTTTTT.

The chain employs TRBV29-1 and TRBJ2-3; 11 nucleotides line up with TRBD2. The CDR3 has 15 amino acids. The V gene's germline CDR1 is SQVTM and CDR2 ANQGSEA. Trimming removed 3 bases from V and 4 bases from J; junction bases left unmatched: 6. The CDR3 loop reads CSVETGTSGPDTQYF. The DNA of the CDR3 is TGCAGCGTTGAGACCGGGACTAGCGGCCCAGATACGCAGTATTTT.

The chain recombines TRBV7-6 with TRBJ2-3, with D perhaps matching TRBD1 (6 bases). CDR1 is SGHVS and CDR2 is FNYEAQ in the germline V gene. This CDR3 spans 14 amino acids. The V gene lost 3 bases and the J gene lost 4 bases, with 11 bases spanning the gap. In DNA, the CDR3 is TGTGCCAGCAGCTTGGGGGCTCCTCCAGATACGCAGTATTTT. The encoded protein is CASSLGAPPDTQYF.

V usage is TRBV28 and J usage is TRBJ1-2; a weak D match, TRBD1 (5 bases). CDR1 is MDHEN, CDR2 SYDVKM, per germline. Trimming removed 9 bases at V and 4 bases at J, with 18 bases between. The CDR3 extends over 14 amino acids. CDR3 amino acids: CASSPRGAFYGYTF. For the CDR3, the DNA is TGTGCCAGTTCCCCCCGCGGGGCCTTCTATGGCTACACCTTC.